This is a list of T cell receptor beta chains from one sample in a study of CD4 and CD8 cells across lung adenocarcinoma regions. TCRdb called the PCR reads again in MiXCR, with one record for every CDR3 protein. The sample comprises roughly 19,000 distinct CDR3 sequences, about half of which are singletons, and 50% to 65% rests with the top ten. Sequenced: CD8+ T cells from the center of a lung tumor. These receptors all come from a female donor with lung adenocarcinoma. The CD4 and CD8 labels of this study may be unreliable. CDR3s leave out the opening cysteine and the closing phenylalanine or tryptophan. The D gene is left open where the match is weak.

d_gene	v_gene	j_gene	CDR3aa
-	TRBV6-1	TRBJ2-3	ASKEGNADTQY
TRBD1	TRBV6-1	TRBJ2-5	ASSETRTGQETQY
-	TRBV6-1	TRBJ2-1	ASSESRSGQF
-	TRBV6-1	TRBJ2-1	ASTTIRYNEQF
-	TRBV7-2	TRBJ1-2	ASSTRRSYGYT
TRBD2	TRBV6-5	TRBJ2-5	ASSSRVAGDQDTQY
TRBD2	TRBV7-2	TRBJ2-1	ASSRGTSGQF
-	TRBV25-1	-	ASSDWQGPSYEQY
-	TRBV6-1	TRBJ2-3	ATDTGLLATDMQY
-	TRBV10-1	TRBJ2-5	ASSDSREQETQY
TRBD2	TRBV3-1	TRBJ2-4	ASSQDGIGLAGNIQY
TRBD1	TRBV6-5	TRBJ1-1	ASSSPGQGGNTEAF
TRBD2	TRBV6-1	TRBJ2-7	ASLGLSYSYEQY
TRBD2	TRBV6-1	TRBJ2-2	ASKRGGGELF
-	TRBV25-1	-	ASRESGSCAKNTQY
-	TRBV11-3	TRBJ1-2	ASSLDNSNYGYT
-	TRBV12-3/TRBV12-4	TRBJ2-5	ASSSGGEQY
-	TRBV12-3/TRBV12-4	TRBJ2-5	ASSKDRVQETQY
-	TRBV6-1	TRBJ2-3	ASSGNLGDTQY
TRBD2	TRBV10-3	TRBJ2-1	AIKAGLYNEQF
-	TRBV5-1	TRBJ2-4	ASSFRNIQY
TRBD2	TRBV12-3/TRBV12-4	TRBJ2-5	ASSPTRTSFQETQY
-	TRBV7-6	TRBJ2-5	ASSLASGGIGEQY
TRBD1	TRBV4-1	TRBJ1-1	ASSQERRHSGGDTEAF
-	TRBV12-3/TRBV12-4	-	ASSLGRRQY
TRBD1	TRBV9	TRBJ2-1	ASRGQGDEQF
TRBD2	TRBV27	TRBJ2-3	ASGASGTSTDTQY
-	TRBV7-2	TRBJ2-3	ASSLATGVTDTQY
-	TRBV27	TRBJ1-1	ASSKEDGGSGTEAF
-	TRBV10-3	TRBJ2-5	AIRGDVGETQY
TRBD2	TRBV27	TRBJ2-3	ASAGCGGRDKETQY
-	TRBV6-1	-	ASRPKEGVYSGALF
TRBD1	TRBV6-6	TRBJ2-3	ASSRTGGLSDTQY
-	TRBV4-3	TRBJ2-3	ASSQGGAGSTDTQY
TRBD2	TRBV6-5	TRBJ2-1	ASSYSIGLAGGEQF
TRBD1	TRBV27	TRBJ1-1	ASSPGDRWSTEAF
-	TRBV6-6	TRBJ1-1	ASGWINTEAF
-	TRBV12-3/TRBV12-4	TRBJ2-5	ASSPGLGGGTQY
-	TRBV6-1	TRBJ2-2	ASRLQGPSTGTLY
-	TRBV12-3/TRBV12-4	TRBJ2-1	ASSPMDGQETQF
-	TRBV6-1	TRBJ2-2	ASSDPSRGWTGAQF
TRBD1	TRBV6-1	TRBJ1-6	ASSAPAGGYNSPLH
TRBD2	TRBV6-6	TRBJ2-1	ASTMLAGSYNEQF
-	TRBV6-2/TRBV6-3	TRBJ2-3	ASCVFGDTDTQY
TRBD2	TRBV6-5	-	ASSYRSGVGSGEQY
TRBD2	TRBV6-1	-	ASSEAGGGTVAEQY
-	TRBV6-1	TRBJ1-3	ASKLKGSGSGNTIY
TRBD2	TRBV6-2/TRBV6-3	TRBJ2-5	ASSGATSGSLRQY
TRBD2	TRBV6-1	TRBJ2-2	ASRRLAGNTGELF
-	TRBV27	-	ASTSWRETSTETQY
TRBD2	TRBV14	TRBJ2-3	ASSLKTSVNTDTQY
-	TRBV6-1	TRBJ2-5	ASSDTMGQGETQY
-	TRBV10-1	TRBJ2-5	ASRGTTETQY
TRBD1	TRBV10-3	-	AIRGRGAKDTQY
TRBD2	TRBV10-2	-	ASSASGGGATDTQY
TRBD1	TRBV6-1	TRBJ1-2	ASRSQGIDYGYT
-	TRBV10-3	-	ATRNRASYEQY
-	TRBV6-1	-	ASSTPFYEQY
-	TRBV6-1	TRBJ2-6	ASSSSGSGANVLT
TRBD2	TRBV6-1	TRBJ2-3	ASSRRLAGGFTDTQY